The 17 T cell receptor beta chains given below trace back to one sample, sequenced in a study of regulatory T cells in long-lasting Graves disease. Arm-PCR of CDR3 regions with iRepertoire HTBI primers generated TCR beta libraries. One entry per CDR3 protein results from TCRdb running MiXCR on the multiplex PCR reads. The data contain roughly 500,000 distinct CDR3 sequences, 12% to 15% of them seen just once; the ten biggest clones take up approximately 15%. Described time point: newly diagnosed GD, antithyroid drugs for less than 3 months. PBMCs were the source of the RNA used for TCR sequencing. These data also formed part of another study, on T cells in Graves' hyperthyroidism and ophthalmopathy.

Specimen: peripheral blood mononuclear cells (PBMCs), collected at new diagnosis, from a patient treated with antithyroid drugs. The origin of the receptors is a woman between 50 and 59 years old with Graves disease.

In this sample, this clonotype turned up many times. The rearrangement joins TRBV28 to TRBJ2-1; 12 bases agree with TRBD1. This CDR3 is built from 21 residues. V shed 2 bases and J 0 bases; nucleotides not matched to a gene: 14. The V gene's germline CDR1 is MDHEN and CDR2 SYDVKM. Here the CDR3 DNA reads TGTGCCAGCAGTTTACCATTCTCCCCCGGGACAGGGGGCTTCTCCTACAATGAGCAGTTCTTC. Its translation: CASSLPFSPGTGGFSYNEQFF.

This clonotype was counted ten times or more. The V and J genes are TRBV7-3 and TRBJ2-1; D is unclear. The V gene lost 7 bases and the J gene lost 5 bases, with 6 bases spanning the gap. The CDR3 covers 11 residues. CDR1 and CDR2 from the germline V gene are SGHTA and FQGTGA. CDR3 sequence: CASNTDNEQFF. The CDR3 DNA reads as TGTGCCAGCAACACCGACAATGAGCAGTTCTTC.

This clonotype was detected many times. This chain uses TRBV11-1 with TRBJ2-5, with 9 positions matching TRBD1. The CDR3 has 15 amino acids. With V trimmed by 5 bases and J by 2 bases, 6 bases remained unmatched. Germline V CDR1 and CDR2: SGHAT, FQDESV (reference sequence). The CDR3 sequence is CASSVRDREQETQYF. In nucleotides, the CDR3 is TGTGCCAGCAGCGTCCGGGACAGGGAACAAGAGACCCAGTACTTC.

This clonotype has a count of ten or more. This sequence joins TRBV7-9 and TRBJ2-5, with TRBD2 as a possible D gene (5 bases). The CDR3 extends over 17 amino acids. V was shortened by 1 base and J by 3 bases, with 18 bases between the two germline ends. Germline loops: CDR1 SEHNR, CDR2 FQNEAQ (reference sequence). CDR3 sequence (DNA): TGTGCCAGCAGCTTAGAGAGCCGGCTAGCAGTAAAAGAGACCCAGTACTTC. This gives the protein CASSLESRLAVKETQYF.

This clonotype showed up just once. A far larger clone is one nucleotide away, so this likely arose from a read error. The chain carries TRBV27 and TRBJ2-1, with a weak D call TRBD1 (5 bases). The assigned J gene may be wrong: the sequence end matches TRBJ2-5 better. The CDR3 covers 13 residues. Germline V gives CDR1 MNHEY, CDR2 SMNVEV (reference sequence). CDR3 loop: CASSLRAGETQYF. The CDR3 DNA is TGTGCCAGCAGCCTCAGGGCAGGGGAGACCCAGTACTTC.

J is TRBJ2-2 and V is TRBV29-1; TRBD2 is a possible D gene (5 bases). V lost 7 bases and J lost 6, with 9 bases in between. This CDR3 comprises 11 residues. Germline assignment: CDR1 SQVTM and CDR2 ANQGSEA. For the CDR3, the DNA is TGCAGCGGACTACGCGCCGGGGAGCTGTTTTTT. Protein product: CSGLRAGELFF.

Many counts were recorded for this clonotype. The chain combines TRBV28 with TRBJ1-5; D possibly corresponds to TRBD1 (5 bases). The germline V gene encodes CDR1 MDHEN and CDR2 SYDVKM. The CDR3 sequence is 15 residues long. Between the trimmed V and J ends, which lost 6 bases and 1 base, there was a span of 13 bases. CDR3 nucleotides: TGTGCCAGCAGCCCTTGGGGCCTCAGCAATCAGCCCCAGCATTTT. It is translated as CASSPWGLSNQPQHF. Using reference TRBV28 and TRBJ1-5 for the parts outside the CDR3, the full variable domain is DVKVTQSSRYLVKRTGEKVFLECVQDMDHENMFWYRQDPGLGLRLIYFSYDVKMKEKGDIPEGYSVSREKKERFSLILESASTNQTSMYLCASSPWGLSNQPQHFGDGTRLSIL.

This clonotype was counted many times. V is TRBV28 and J is TRBJ1-5; D uncertain. Trimming removed 6 bases at V and 3 bases at J, with 12 bases between. The CDR3 has 14 residues. Germline values: CDR1 MDHEN, CDR2 SYDVKM. This CDR3 is CASSSQAINQPQHF. The CDR3 nucleotides read TGTGCCAGCAGCTCCCAGGCGATCAATCAGCCCCAGCATTTT.

J is TRBJ1-6 and V is TRBV7-2; 10 nucleotides align to TRBD1. The CDR3 is made up of 16 amino acids. V trimming: 3 bases; J trimming: 11 bases; junction bases outside the gene matches: 10. The germline V gene encodes CDR1 SGHTA and CDR2 FQGNSA. In DNA form, the CDR3 reads TGTGCCAGCAGCTTGGGCCCCCCGACAGGGGGCCCACCCCTCCACTTT. It encodes CASSLGPPTGGPPLHF.

This chain uses TRBV18 with TRBJ2-5; D might be TRBD1 or TRBD2, each matching 6 bases. Trimming left V 2 bases short and J 3 bases short, with 10 bases between. The CDR3 contains 14 residues. Germline V gene lookup returns CDR1 KGHSH and CDR2 LQKENI. The DNA for the CDR3 is TGTGCCAGCTCACCAGCCGGGGGCGAAGAGACCCAGTACTTC. This sequence encodes CASSPAGGEETQYF.

This clonotype was recorded at least ten times. The genes are TRBV13 and TRBJ2-1; unclear D gene. V was cut by 5 bases and J by 7 bases, with 9 bases left in between. The CDR3 consists of 12 residues. In germline, CDR1 is PRHDT, CDR2 FYEKMQ (reference sequence). The DNA for the CDR3 is TGTGCCAGCAGCGTATTTATAAATGAGCAGTTCTTC. This gives the protein CASSVFINEQFF. The full variable domain, with the rest looked up from reference TRBV13 and TRBJ2-1, is AAGVIQSPRHLIKEKRETATLKCYPIPRHDTVYWYQQGPGQDPQFLISFYEKMQSDKGSIPDRFSAQQFSDYHSELNMSSLELGDSALYFCASSVFINEQFFGPGTRLTVL.

In its sample, this clonotype was seen many times. This chain joins TRBV7-6 and TRBJ2-1, with 7 positions matching TRBD2. The J segment lost 6 bases and the V segment lost 1 base, leaving 6 bases of the junction unmatched. The CDR3 is 15 residues long. Germline V lookup: CDR1 SGHVS, CDR2 FNYEAQ. The chain's CDR3 is CASSLGREWVNEQFF. CDR3 in DNA: TGTGCCAGCAGCTTAGGGCGGGAGTGGGTCAATGAGCAGTTCTTC.

A word on this clonotype: A clone one base away is much larger, so this may be a read error. Because the CDR3 is missing its conserved closing phenylalanine or tryptophan, this is likely a read error. This chain links TRBV13 with TRBJ2-1, with D possibly matching TRBD2 (5 bases). Germline V lookup: CDR1 PRHDT, CDR2 FYEKMQ (reference sequence). The CDR3 is 16 residues long. V was cut by 5 bases and J by 4 bases, with 18 bases left in between. CDR3 in DNA: TGTGCCAGCAGCCAACTAGAGGCCCTTAGATACAATGAGCAGTTCTGC. It encodes CASSQLEALRYNEQFC.

This clonotype has ten or more counts. V and J are TRBV12-3 or TRBV12-4 and TRBJ2-3, with D perhaps matching TRBD2 (5 bases). Trimming removed 7 bases at V and 4 bases at J, with 12 bases between. The CDR3 runs to 13 residues. The CDR3 reads CASTLARPDTQYF. CDR3 DNA sequence: TGTGCCAGCACCTTAGCGAGGCCAGATACGCAGTATTTT.

Only a few counts were recorded for this clonotype. The chain couples TRBV14 to TRBJ1-3; D gene uncertain. V was clipped by 1 base and J by 4 bases, with 8 bases between them. The CDR3 extends over 14 amino acids. From germline, CDR1 is SGHDN and CDR2 FVKESK. The CDR3 nucleotides are TGTGCCAGCAGCCAAGCGCCCAGAGGAAACACCATATATTTT. Translation: CASSQAPRGNTIYF.

J is TRBJ1-3 and V is TRBV15; 12 bases fit TRBD1. The V and J ends lost 2 bases and 1 base, in that order; junction bases with no gene match: 6. CDR1 is LNHNV, CDR2 YYDKDF, per germline (reference sequence). CDR3 size: 18 residues. CDR3 nucleotides: TGTGCCACCAGCAGAACGGGACAGGGGGCTGTATCTGGAAACACCATATATTTT. Translated, it gives CATSRTGQGAVSGNTIYF.

This clonotype has at least ten counts. Just one base apart from a much larger clone, this may be a read error. The J gene is TRBJ2-1, the V gene TRBV28; D ambiguous. Germline values: CDR1 MDHEN, CDR2 SYDVKM. This CDR3 is built from 14 residues. CDR3 nucleotides: TGTGCCAGCAGTACGAGAAAAAAAGATGATGAGCAGTCCTTC. Translation gives CASSTRKKDDEQSF.